A selection of T cell receptor beta chains follows, all from one sample in a study of cytomegalovirus exposure and HLA in healthy donors. Generated by immunoSEQ multiplex PCR, the TCRdb table keeps only in-frame clones and is missing some. Its listing shows about 130,000 clones. The sample consisted of PBMCs. The receptors come from a woman aged 40 to 50 in good health and CMV-seropositive. The CDR3 runs from the conserved cysteine through the conserved F or W. The order of the fields is J gene, V gene, CDR3 protein.

J: TRBJ2-7
V: TRBV28
CDR3: CASSPPASGTFGEQYF

J: TRBJ2-3
V: TRBV25-1
CDR3: CASSVHRGLSPSTDTQYF

J: TRBJ2-3
V: TRBV7-2
CDR3: CASSLVVQADTQYF

J: TRBJ2-7
V: TRBV29-1
CDR3: CSGGDSSYEQYF

J: TRBJ2-7
V: TRBV11-3
CDR3: CASSLDSGRAYEQYF

J: TRBJ2-7
V: TRBV28
CDR3: CASRLAGNEQYF

J: TRBJ2-3
V: TRBV5-1
CDR3: CASSLAGTDTQYF

J: TRBJ2-1
V: TRBV9
CDR3: CASSVGGGEWTVNEQFF

J: TRBJ1-1
V: TRBV5-4
CDR3: CASSLGGGNTEAFF

J: TRBJ2-1
V: TRBV5-1
CDR3: CASVVTSGREQFF

J: TRBJ2-3
V: TRBV2
CDR3: CASSETGVSTDTQYF

J: TRBJ1-1
V: TRBV5-1
CDR3: CASSPELNTEAFF

J: TRBJ2-7
V: TRBV7-8
CDR3: CASSQGLAGEEQYF

J: TRBJ1-5
V: TRBV19
CDR3: CASSPRQGGSNQPQHF

J: TRBJ2-2
V: TRBV5-4
CDR3: CASSQTSGRARVGELFF

J: TRBJ2-2
V: TRBV29-1
CDR3: CSVGTTNTGELFF

J: TRBJ1-4
V: TRBV19
CDR3: CASSTSTGFNEKLFF

J: TRBJ2-3
V: TRBV6-1
CDR3: CASSGGRLAGGRDTQYF

J: -
V: TRBV4-2
CDR3: CASSARAGEYEQYF

J: TRBJ1-1
V: TRBV28
CDR3: CATETGALNTEAFF

J: TRBJ1-2
V: TRBV10-3
CDR3: CAISEAGTVFSRGYTF

J: TRBJ2-6
V: TRBV5-1
CDR3: CASSPGLTGGSFSGANVLTF

J: TRBJ2-7
V: TRBV29-1
CDR3: CSVGDRGSGEQYF

J: TRBJ2-7
V: TRBV6-5
CDR3: CASRTGSYEQYF

J: TRBJ2-7
V: TRBV7-2
CDR3: CASSARLVSYEQYF

J: TRBJ2-2
V: TRBV30
CDR3: CAWTSGRRAGELFF

J: TRBJ2-1
V: TRBV19
CDR3: CASSPPGLASYNEQFF

J: TRBJ1-2
V: TRBV28
CDR3: CASYTGIEGYGYTF

J: TRBJ1-5
V: TRBV7-9
CDR3: CASSLIETGQPQHF

J: TRBJ2-7
V: TRBV5-6
CDR3: CASSFPSGSEEQYF

J: TRBJ2-7
V: TRBV5-1
CDR3: CASSAGLAGVYEQYF

J: TRBJ2-1
V: TRBV7-3
CDR3: CASRLAGGPQYNEQFF

J: TRBJ2-7
V: TRBV14
CDR3: CARGGSEQYF

J: TRBJ2-3
V: TRBV19
CDR3: CASSIRRGRTDTQYF

J: TRBJ2-7
V: TRBV5-1
CDR3: CASSLGGSQGSYEQYF

J: TRBJ2-1
V: TRBV7-3
CDR3: CASSLAGGPSNEQFF

J: TRBJ2-4
V: TRBV5-1
CDR3: CASSFGTGVQNIQYF

J: TRBJ2-5
V: TRBV28
CDR3: CASSLLGETQYF

J: TRBJ1-2
V: TRBV7-2
CDR3: CASAGVGGSRNPYGYTF

J: TRBJ2-3
V: TRBV7-3
CDR3: CASSPSGMGTDTQYF

J: TRBJ2-4
V: TRBV4-1
CDR3: CASSPSIGVGNIQYF

J: TRBJ2-2
V: TRBV9
CDR3: CASTRTARDKQNTGELFF

J: TRBJ1-2
V: TRBV5-6
CDR3: CASRPQGADGYTF

J: TRBJ1-1
V: TRBV15
CDR3: CATSRTGQGSLNTEAFF

J: TRBJ1-5
V: TRBV19
CDR3: CASSSRDRGGQPQHF

J: TRBJ2-1
V: TRBV11-1
CDR3: CASSFGGNEQFF

J: TRBJ2-3
V: TRBV9
CDR3: CASSILQGLGTDTQYF

J: TRBJ2-6
V: TRBV28
CDR3: CASSLLRVGAGGRASSGANVLTF

J: TRBJ2-3
V: TRBV28
CDR3: CASSFIAGDEDTQYF

J: TRBJ2-7
V: TRBV19
CDR3: CASSMIGEVYEQYF

J: TRBJ2-1
V: TRBV7-3
CDR3: CASSSRTSGRAANEQFF

J: TRBJ1-4
V: TRBV19
CDR3: CASSSTGSRGEKLFF

J: TRBJ1-1
V: TRBV25-1
CDR3: CASSGRVNTEAFF